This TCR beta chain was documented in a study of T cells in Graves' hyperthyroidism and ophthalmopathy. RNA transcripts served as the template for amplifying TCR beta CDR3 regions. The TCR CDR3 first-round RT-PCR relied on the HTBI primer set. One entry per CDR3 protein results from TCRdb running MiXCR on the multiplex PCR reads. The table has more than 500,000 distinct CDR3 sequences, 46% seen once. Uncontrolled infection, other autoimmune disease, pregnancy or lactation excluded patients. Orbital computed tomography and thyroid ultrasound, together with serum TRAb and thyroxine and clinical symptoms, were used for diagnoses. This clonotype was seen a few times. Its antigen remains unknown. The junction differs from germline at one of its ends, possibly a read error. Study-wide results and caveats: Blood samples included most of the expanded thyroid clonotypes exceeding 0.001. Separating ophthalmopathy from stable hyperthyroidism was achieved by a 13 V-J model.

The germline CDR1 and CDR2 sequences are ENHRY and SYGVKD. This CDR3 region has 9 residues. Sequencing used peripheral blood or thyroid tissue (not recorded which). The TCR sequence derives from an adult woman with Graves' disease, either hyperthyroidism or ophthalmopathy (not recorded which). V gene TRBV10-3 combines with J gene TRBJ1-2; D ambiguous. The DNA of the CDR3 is TGTGCCATCAGCTATGACTACACCTTC. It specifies CAISYDYTF.